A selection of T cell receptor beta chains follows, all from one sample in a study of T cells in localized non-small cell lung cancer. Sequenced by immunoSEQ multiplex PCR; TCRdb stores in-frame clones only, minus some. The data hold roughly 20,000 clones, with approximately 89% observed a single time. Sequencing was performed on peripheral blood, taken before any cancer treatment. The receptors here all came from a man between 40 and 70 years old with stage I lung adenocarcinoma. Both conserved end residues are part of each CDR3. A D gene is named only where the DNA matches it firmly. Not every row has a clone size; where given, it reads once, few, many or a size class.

CDR3 protein: CASSQVGGASSSYEQYF; CDR3 DNA: TGCGCCAGCAGCCAAGTAGGGGGGGCGAGTAGCTCCTACGAGCAGTACTTC; J gene: TRBJ2-7; V gene: TRBV4-1; D gene: -; clone size: -
CDR3 protein: CATSRDEGGRSAQYF; CDR3 DNA: TGTGCCACCAGCAGAGATGAAGGAGGGAGATCAGCCCAGTACTTC; J gene: TRBJ2-5; V gene: TRBV15; D gene: -; clone size: -
CDR3 protein: CASSIGGEGTYEQYF; CDR3 DNA: TGTGCCAGTAGTATCGGGGGAGAGGGAACCTACGAGCAGTACTTC; J gene: TRBJ2-7; V gene: TRBV19; D gene: -; clone size: -
CDR3 protein: CASFQTGSIYGYTF; CDR3 DNA: TGTGCCAGCTTCCAGACAGGGAGTATCTATGGCTACACCTTC; J gene: TRBJ1-2; V gene: TRBV5-6; D gene: TRBD1; clone size: -
CDR3 protein: CASSRDGGTYNEQFF; CDR3 DNA: TGTGCCAGCAGCCGCGATGGCGGGACGTACAATGAGCAGTTCTTC; J gene: TRBJ2-1; V gene: TRBV6-5; D gene: -; clone size: -
CDR3 protein: CASSPFGGDAGYTF; CDR3 DNA: TGTGCCAGCAGCCCTTTTGGAGGCGATGCTGGCTACACCTTC; J gene: TRBJ1-2; V gene: TRBV11-2; D gene: -; clone size: -
CDR3 protein: CASSNKGFVRNTEAFF; CDR3 DNA: TGTGCCAGCAGTAATAAAGGGTTTGTCAGAAACACTGAAGCTTTCTTT; J gene: TRBJ1-1; V gene: TRBV5-5; D gene: -; clone size: -
CDR3 protein: CASSLRGYSYEQYF; CDR3 DNA: TGTGCCAGCAGCTTGAGGGGATACTCCTACGAGCAGTACTTC; J gene: TRBJ2-7; V gene: TRBV5-6; D gene: -; clone size: -
CDR3 protein: CASSQQSGLASNEQFF; CDR3 DNA: TGCGCCAGCAGCCAACAATCGGGACTAGCCTCCAATGAGCAGTTCTTC; J gene: TRBJ2-1; V gene: TRBV4-1; D gene: TRBD2; clone size: -
CDR3 protein: CASSLGELRLAAYKETQYF; CDR3 DNA: TGTGCCAGCAGCTTGGGGGAATTGAGACTAGCAGCTTACAAAGAGACCCAGTACTTC; J gene: TRBJ2-5; V gene: TRBV5-6; D gene: TRBD2; clone size: -
CDR3 protein: CASSQVLLSNQPQHF; CDR3 DNA: TGCGCCAGCAGCCAAGTCCTCCTTAGCAATCAGCCCCAGCATTTT; J gene: TRBJ1-5; V gene: TRBV4-1; D gene: -; clone size: -
CDR3 protein: CASSSWTGEGKETQYF; CDR3 DNA: TGTGCCAGCAGCTCATGGACAGGGGAAGGCAAAGAGACCCAGTACTTC; J gene: TRBJ2-5; V gene: TRBV11-3; D gene: TRBD1; clone size: -
CDR3 protein: CASSFPPGENSPLHF; CDR3 DNA: TGTGCCAGCAGCTTCCCCCCGGGAGAAAATTCACCCCTCCACTTT; J gene: TRBJ1-6; V gene: TRBV11-2; D gene: -; clone size: -
CDR3 protein: CASSFRTGGSYEQYF; CDR3 DNA: TGTGCCAGCAGCTTTCGGACAGGGGGCTCCTACGAGCAGTACTTC; J gene: TRBJ2-7; V gene: TRBV11-3; D gene: TRBD1; clone size: -
CDR3 protein: CASSERSWLTSSGQPYEQYF; CDR3 DNA: TGTGCCAGCAGTGAAAGGTCTTGGTTAACGTCTAGCGGGCAACCCTACGAGCAGTACTTC; J gene: TRBJ2-7; V gene: TRBV6-1; D gene: TRBD2; clone size: -
CDR3 protein: CASSPGTSGTGLSKNIQYF; CDR3 DNA: TGTGCCAGCAGCCCTGGGACTAGCGGGACGGGTTTGTCCAAAAACATTCAGTACTTC; J gene: TRBJ2-4; V gene: TRBV14; D gene: TRBD2; clone size: -
CDR3 protein: CASRKVRQYF; CDR3 DNA: TGCGCCAGCAGAAAGGTAAGGCAGTACTTC; J gene: TRBJ2-7; V gene: TRBV10-1; D gene: -; clone size: -
CDR3 protein: CASSLVPAGERLDTQYF; CDR3 DNA: TGTGCCAGCAGCTTAGTCCCAGCGGGGGAGAGGTTGGATACGCAGTATTTT; J gene: TRBJ2-3; V gene: TRBV11-2; D gene: TRBD2; clone size: -
CDR3 protein: CASGLDAGNQPQHF; CDR3 DNA: TGTGCTAGTGGTTTGGATGCGGGAAATCAGCCCCAGCATTTT; J gene: TRBJ1-5; V gene: TRBV12-5; D gene: -; clone size: few
CDR3 protein: CASSLGRGPGNTIYF; CDR3 DNA: TGCGCCAGCAGCCTCGGTAGGGGGCCTGGAAACACCATATATTTT; J gene: TRBJ1-3; V gene: TRBV5-1; D gene: TRBD1; clone size: -
CDR3 protein: CASSQQTNAYEQYF; CDR3 DNA: TGCGCCAGCAGCCAGCAGACAAACGCCTACGAGCAGTACTTC; J gene: TRBJ2-7; V gene: TRBV4-1; D gene: -; clone size: -
CDR3 protein: CASSQDAGVGNTIYF; CDR3 DNA: TGTGCCAGCAGCCAAGATGCCGGGGTAGGAAACACCATATATTTT; J gene: TRBJ1-3; V gene: TRBV4-2; D gene: -; clone size: -
CDR3 protein: CASSPVGGSATQYF; CDR3 DNA: TGTGCCAGCAGCCCCGTTGGGGGTAGCGCCACGCAGTATTTT; J gene: TRBJ2-3; V gene: TRBV7-2; D gene: -; clone size: -
CDR3 protein: CASSVPGQGAWEQYF; CDR3 DNA: TGTGCCAGCAGTGTTCCGGGACAGGGGGCGTGGGAGCAGTACTTC; J gene: TRBJ2-7; V gene: TRBV6-5; D gene: TRBD1; clone size: -
CDR3 protein: CASSIGQGLNTEAFF; CDR3 DNA: TGTGCCAGTAGTATAGGACAGGGCCTGAACACTGAAGCTTTCTTT; J gene: TRBJ1-1; V gene: TRBV19; D gene: TRBD1; clone size: -
CDR3 protein: CSAPRGGELFF; CDR3 DNA: TGCAGTGCCCCGAGGGGTGGGGAGCTGTTTTTT; J gene: TRBJ2-2; V gene: TRBV20-1; D gene: -; clone size: once
CDR3 protein: CASSPYSNQPQHF; CDR3 DNA: TGTGCCAGCTCACCTTACAGCAATCAGCCCCAGCATTTT; J gene: TRBJ1-5; V gene: TRBV18; D gene: -; clone size: once
CDR3 protein: CASSLASGTGEYEKLFF; CDR3 DNA: TGCGCCAGCAGCTTGGCCTCCGGGACAGGGGAATACGAAAAACTGTTTTTT; J gene: TRBJ1-4; V gene: TRBV5-1; D gene: TRBD1; clone size: -
CDR3 protein: CATSSFGGSGANVLTF; CDR3 DNA: TGTGCCACCAGCAGTTTCGGGGGCTCTGGGGCCAACGTCCTGACTTTC; J gene: TRBJ2-6; V gene: TRBV15; D gene: -; clone size: -